The entry below describes one T cell receptor beta chain. Which antigen it targets is not known. No much larger clonotype is one base removed from it; base qualities were not supplied. The germline V end is reduced by 3 bases and the J end by 8 bases; junction bases left unmatched: 3. CDR1 and CDR2 were assigned from the germline V gene as KGHSH and LQKENI. From the cysteine up to the phenylalanine, the CDR3 has a length of 14 residues. The retained sequence is limited to the CDR3, 42 bases, with the frame set at the first base. Library construction relied on the immunoSEQ multiplex PCR assay. For the multiplex PCR, a mixture combining 60 forward primers for TCR Vbeta segments and 13 reverse primers for TCR Jbeta segments was used. A multiplex PCR assay on genomic DNA amplified the CDR3 region of rearranged TCR beta genes. On the Illumina HiSeq System, the amplified TCR beta libraries were sequenced as 87-base-pair reads. Per the original workflow: In a later analysis, tens of millions of unique TCR beta chains were counted across the approximately 640 repertoires, and roughly 11 million of these chains were shared by at least two donors. To remove PCR and sequencing errors, raw reads were error-corrected and collapsed into unique sequences using a nearest-neighbor algorithm that merged closely related sequences. CDR3 sequences were aligned to IMGT reference sequences to assign V, D and J gene segments. For a sequence to be retained, at least a six-nucleotide match to both a V gene segment and a J gene segment was required. A rearrangement counted as productive if the CDR3 had no stop codons and remained in frame with V and J, and every other rearrangement counted as non-productive. CDR3 was defined by IMGT convention, running from the second conserved V-encoded cysteine to the conserved J-encoded phenylalanine. In an earlier analysis of just under 600 of the donors, sequences lacking an unambiguous match to a single V gene segment were excluded. An earlier analysis of over 450 of the donors classified V segments as functional when productive rearrangements were above 56.7% and as segregating when the standard deviation between donors was above 5%. A statistical classification framework was built for diagnosing cytomegalovirus status from the catalog of TCR beta chain sequences. In a later analysis, V and J genes were assigned by comparing TCR nucleotide sequences against IMGT/GENE-DB human TR gene sequences. A later analysis assigned CDR3 sequences and most-parsimonious VDJ recombination scenarios with the TCRdist pipeline. In a later analysis, every TCR beta chain was defined by the combination of its CDR3 amino acid sequence and its V-gene family, and reads without a unique V-gene family were dropped. As a way to deal with suspected cross-contamination and a sequencing artifact, a later analysis dropped under 600 nucleotide sequences that were highly shared and had low generation probability. For each public chain, a later analysis derived a clonal expansion index from normalized ranks of inferred template counts within each repertoire. Generation probabilities in a later analysis came from a VDJ recombination model fitted to out-of-frame rearrangements, and those results were checked against IGoR. Hypergeometric tests were used in a later analysis to score TCR-TCR, TCR-HLA and TCR-CMV co-occurrence, with a repertoire-size bias correction applied to the TCR pairs. False discovery rates were estimated in a later analysis by permuting HLA or CMV assignments 20 times. A later analysis grouped co-occurring TCRs with DBSCAN, adding TCRdist sequence similarity when clustering within HLA-allele-positive subsets. Co-occurrence clustering excluded repertoires with fewer than 30,000 or more than 120,000 public chains, plus five with anomalous nucleotide sharing. The source is immuneACCESS, and TCRdb retained only in-frame sequences with V and J called. Part of the clones is not carried over; for the studies checked, unresolved V genes explain less than half of this, and the remainder is unexplained. V, J and clone size reflect that table, while D and trimming were determined from the DNA. Within this sample are approximately 170,000 clones, with 81% of them counted one time only. Of the sample, approximately 1.2% falls within the top ten clones.

The cohort was made up of 650 to 700 healthy bone marrow donors. All cohort members were sampled while nominally healthy, although unrecorded immune exposures were likely present. The donor was CMV seropositive and belonged to the group of 250 to 350 seropositive cohort members. A peripheral blood sample was provided by each donor, and peripheral blood mononuclear cells were used for TCR beta sequencing. The Qiagen DNeasy Blood Extraction Kit was used to extract genomic DNA from the blood cell samples. The entry originates in a study of cytomegalovirus exposure and HLA in healthy donors (dated by TCRdb to 2016 to 2017). For the wider study: According to an earlier analysis of several hundred of the donors, 150 million to 200 million T cells yielded 120 million or so unique TCR beta sequences and around 300 Gb of sequence data. About 300 gigabases of sequencing data and approximately 80 million unique TCR sequences were included in an early release covering around 650 HLA-typed donors. Of the roughly 400 genotyped donors, 80% to 90% were placed in the genetic ancestry cluster associated with self-reported Caucasian donors. The study aimed to test whether cataloging public T cell receptors could reveal signatures of past pathogen exposure. The study profiled the T cell repertoires of hundreds of subjects by immunosequencing and related them to cytomegalovirus serostatus. Along with the roughly 670-subject first cohort, a separate validation cohort of roughly 110 different subjects was used. High-throughput TCR immunosequencing, statistical association of individual TCRs with disease status, and machine learning were combined to predict cytomegalovirus infection status. In a later analysis, previously published TCR beta repertoires from some 640 donors were re-analyzed and high-resolution HLA genotyping was added so that TCR occurrence patterns could be studied. The later analysis used no new phenotypic data to find candidate immune exposures, relying instead on TCR beta sequences and their occurrence across donors. In an earlier analysis of over 550 of the donors, high-throughput TCR beta sequencing was used to judge whether each TCR beta V gene segment behaved as functional or pseudogenic. Alongside the repertoire data, information on donor age, sex, ethnicity and CMV serostatus was compiled. A later genetic analysis took genome-wide SNP genotypes for about three fifths of the 666 donors and used that subset as a discovery cohort. All discovery cohort repertoires had been generated on a single sequencing platform. Both class I and class II loci were covered by HLA typing, at four-digit resolution. The number of typed donors differed by locus: about 620-630 for A, B, C, DRB1 and DQB1; roughly 510 for DQA1; approximately 600 for DPA1; and some 450 for DPB1. A handful of DR-DQ haplotypes were handled as single units for association and clustering because linkage in the cohort was strong. Among roughly 400 genotyped donors of the cohort, an average of roughly 230,000 unique TCR beta nucleotide sequences was sequenced per donor, of which roughly 17% were non-productive.

Study-level results and caveats: Three of the identified cytomegalovirus-associated TCR beta chains were confirmed in vitro to be specific for cytomegalovirus antigens. The cohort was sequenced for TCR beta chains only, and without alpha or paired-chain data the features that could be detected were limited. Most TCR sequences were seen in very few donors, while some public TCRs were found in many individuals. A further reported finding was that TCR beta sequences accurately predicted the HLA-A and HLA-B alleles for most subjects in the first cohort. In a later analysis, HLA-associated TCR beta chains were found to be more clonally expanded and to have lower generation probabilities than equally common non-associated chains. According to a later analysis, TCR association rates differed among HLA loci, with DRB1 alleles showing the most associated TCRs and HLA-C alleles showing the fewest. A later analysis reported that several top co-occurrence clusters appeared linked to parvovirus B19, influenza, CMV and Epstein-Barr virus. In a later analysis, most CMV-associated TCR beta chains were found to appear HLA-restricted, with HLA associations seemingly driven largely by CMV exposure. An earlier analysis of approximately 540 of the donors showed that most TCR beta V segments appeared in productive rearrangements either about 87% or about 30% of the time, which broadly matched IMGT annotations. Linkage disequilibrium might explain the correlated functional status among segregating V segments, but an unknown experimental factor could not be excluded. The sequencing pipeline was judged likely to have produced a cluster of highly shared sequence variants as a technical artifact. The only immune exposure information available for the cohort was CMV serostatus. The study gave a list of around 170 TCR beta chains associated with cytomegalovirus. When HLA alleles, especially DR and DQ, strongly co-occurred, attributing TCR associations to individual alleles was difficult. Sequencing depth was assumed to be roughly uniform across donors in the presence/absence analyses, though that assumption may not hold. An association between a missense DCLRE1C variant and V-gene and J-gene trimming of TCR beta chains was found in a later genetic analysis and replicated in an independent cohort. In a later genetic analysis, fewer N-insertions in productive TCRs were reported among donors in an Asian-associated ancestry cluster than the roughly 670-donor mean. Some IMGT-functional V segments, including TRBV6-2 and TRBV6-3, could not be told apart with the 87-base-pair reads, so those segments were excluded. A later analysis associated about 17,000 TCR beta sequences with specific HLA alleles at a false discovery rate of 0.05. Because HLA typing was unavailable for some donors at each locus, only the typed subset was used in association tests. Cytomegalovirus status was reported to be diagnosed by the classifier with high specificity and sensitivity in both the original and validation cohorts. Because counts were too low, around 17 rarely observed V segments, including chromosome 9 orphons, were left out of the earlier analysis of 500 to 750 of the donors. The authors suggested that the approach could potentially be generalized to other disease states and immunological phenotypes.

This TCR came from a man aged 50 to 60 in good health and CMV-seropositive. Source material: PBMCs. The chain is encoded by TRBV18 joined to TRBJ1-6, with TRBD1 matching 8 junction bases. The DNA sequence is as follows: TGTGCCAGCTCACCGACACAGGGGGATTCACCCCTCCACTTT. This sequence encodes CASSPTQGDSPLHF.